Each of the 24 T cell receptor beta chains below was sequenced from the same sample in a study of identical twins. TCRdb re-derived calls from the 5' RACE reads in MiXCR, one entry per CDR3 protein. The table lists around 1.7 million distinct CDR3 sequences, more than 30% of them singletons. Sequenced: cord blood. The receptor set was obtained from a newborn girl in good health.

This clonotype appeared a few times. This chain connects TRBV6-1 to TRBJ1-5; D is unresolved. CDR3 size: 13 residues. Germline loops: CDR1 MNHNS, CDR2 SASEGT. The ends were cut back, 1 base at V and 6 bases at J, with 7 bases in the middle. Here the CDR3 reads CASSEVGVQPQHF. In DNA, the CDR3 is TGTGCCAGCAGTGAAGTCGGGGTTCAGCCCCAGCATTTT.

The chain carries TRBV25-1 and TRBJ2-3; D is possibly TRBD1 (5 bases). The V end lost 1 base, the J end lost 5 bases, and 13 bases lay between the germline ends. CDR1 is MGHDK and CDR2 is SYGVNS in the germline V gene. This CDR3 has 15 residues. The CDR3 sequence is CASSEWGRREDTQYF. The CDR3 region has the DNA TGTGCCAGCAGTGAATGGGGCAGGAGAGAAGATACGCAGTATTTT. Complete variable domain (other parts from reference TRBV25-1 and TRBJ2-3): EADIYQTPRYLVIGTGKKITLECSQTMGHDKMYWYQQDPGMELHLIHYSYGVNSTEKGDLSSESTVSRIRTEHFPLTLESARPSHTSQYLCASSEWGRREDTQYFGPGTRLTVL.

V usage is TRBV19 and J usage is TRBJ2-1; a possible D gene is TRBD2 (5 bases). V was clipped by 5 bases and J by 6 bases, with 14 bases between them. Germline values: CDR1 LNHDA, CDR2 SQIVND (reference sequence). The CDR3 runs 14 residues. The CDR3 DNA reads TGTGCCAGTAGTGGTCCCTATCTAGCCAATGAGCAGTTCTTC. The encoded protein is CASSGPYLANEQFF.

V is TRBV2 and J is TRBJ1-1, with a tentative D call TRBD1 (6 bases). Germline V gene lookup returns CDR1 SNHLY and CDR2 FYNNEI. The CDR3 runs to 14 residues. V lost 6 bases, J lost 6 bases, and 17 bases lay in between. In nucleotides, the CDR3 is TGTGCCAGCAGGACCCCAGGGGTCGAAGCTGAAGCTTTCTTT. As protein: CASRTPGVEAEAFF. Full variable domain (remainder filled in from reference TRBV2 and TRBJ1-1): EPEVTQTPSHQVTQMGQEVILRCVPISNHLYFYWYRQILGQKVEFLVSFYNNEISEKSEIFDDQFSVERPDGSNFTLKIRSTKLEDSAMYFCASRTPGVEAEAFFGQGTRLTVV.

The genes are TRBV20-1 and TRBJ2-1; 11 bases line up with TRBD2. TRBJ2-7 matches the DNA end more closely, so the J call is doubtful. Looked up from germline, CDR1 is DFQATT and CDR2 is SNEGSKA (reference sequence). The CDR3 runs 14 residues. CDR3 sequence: CSARTSGTYNEQYF. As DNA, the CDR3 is TGCAGTGCTAGGACTAGCGGGACCTACAATGAGCAGTACTTC.

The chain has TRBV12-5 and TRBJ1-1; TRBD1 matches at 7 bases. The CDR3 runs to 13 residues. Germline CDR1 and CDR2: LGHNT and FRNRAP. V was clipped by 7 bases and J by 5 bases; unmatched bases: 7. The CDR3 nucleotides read TGTGCTAGTGCTCGACAGGGTGGGACTGAAGCTTTCTTT. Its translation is CASARQGGTEAFF.

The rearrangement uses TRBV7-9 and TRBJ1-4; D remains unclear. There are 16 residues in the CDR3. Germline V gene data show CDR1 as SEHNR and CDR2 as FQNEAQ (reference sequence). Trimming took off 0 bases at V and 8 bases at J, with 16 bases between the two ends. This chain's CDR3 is CASSLAVGDRGEKLFF. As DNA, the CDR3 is TGTGCCAGCAGCTTAGCCGTTGGAGACCGTGGCGAAAAACTGTTTTTT.

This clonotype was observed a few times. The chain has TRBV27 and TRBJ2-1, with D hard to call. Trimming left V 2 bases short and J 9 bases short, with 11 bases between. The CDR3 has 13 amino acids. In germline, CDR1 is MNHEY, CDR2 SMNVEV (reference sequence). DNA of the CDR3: TGTGCCAGCAGTTTAGGGCTAGAAGGTGAGCAGTTCTTC. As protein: CASSLGLEGEQFF.

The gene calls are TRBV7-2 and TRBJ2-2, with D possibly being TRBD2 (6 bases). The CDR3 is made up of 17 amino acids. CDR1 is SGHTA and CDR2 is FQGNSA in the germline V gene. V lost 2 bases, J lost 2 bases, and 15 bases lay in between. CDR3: CASSLIGRGTNTGELFF. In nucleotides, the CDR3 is TGTGCCAGCAGCTTAATCGGGAGAGGGACTAACACCGGGGAGCTGTTTTTT.

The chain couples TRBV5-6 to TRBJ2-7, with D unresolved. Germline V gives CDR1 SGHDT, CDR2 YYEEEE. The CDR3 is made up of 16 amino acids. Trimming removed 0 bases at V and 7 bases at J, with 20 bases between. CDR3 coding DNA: TGTGCCAGCAGCTTGGTTGGGGTTGGGCCAAATACTGAGCAGTACTTC. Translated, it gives CASSLVGVGPNTEQYF.

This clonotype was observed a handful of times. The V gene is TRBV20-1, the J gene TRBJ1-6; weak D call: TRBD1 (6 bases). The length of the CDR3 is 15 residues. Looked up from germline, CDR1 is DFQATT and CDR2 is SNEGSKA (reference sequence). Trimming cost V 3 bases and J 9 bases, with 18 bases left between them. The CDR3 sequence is CSARGRGAFGSPLHF. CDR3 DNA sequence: TGCAGTGCTAGGGGCAGGGGAGCGTTCGGTTCACCCCTCCACTTT.

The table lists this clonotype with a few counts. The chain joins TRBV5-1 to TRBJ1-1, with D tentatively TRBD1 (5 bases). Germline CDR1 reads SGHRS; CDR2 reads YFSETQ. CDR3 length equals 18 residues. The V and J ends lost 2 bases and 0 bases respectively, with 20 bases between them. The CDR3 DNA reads TGCGCCAGCAGCTTCTGGACATTCTCGCGTCGGATGAACACTGAAGCTTTCTTT. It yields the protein CASSFWTFSRRMNTEAFF.

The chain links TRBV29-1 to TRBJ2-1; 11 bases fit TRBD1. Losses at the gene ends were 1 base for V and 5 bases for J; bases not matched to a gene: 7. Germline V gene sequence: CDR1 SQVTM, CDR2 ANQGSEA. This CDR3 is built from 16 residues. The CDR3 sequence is CSVEGTPGQGDNEQFF. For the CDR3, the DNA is TGCAGCGTTGAAGGGACACCGGGACAGGGGGACAATGAGCAGTTCTTC.

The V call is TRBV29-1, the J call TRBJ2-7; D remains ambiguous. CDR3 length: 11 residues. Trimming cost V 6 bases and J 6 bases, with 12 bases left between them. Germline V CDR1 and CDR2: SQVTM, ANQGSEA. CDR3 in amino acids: CSVRSYREQYF. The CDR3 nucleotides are TGCAGCGTCCGGAGCTATCGCGAGCAGTACTTC.

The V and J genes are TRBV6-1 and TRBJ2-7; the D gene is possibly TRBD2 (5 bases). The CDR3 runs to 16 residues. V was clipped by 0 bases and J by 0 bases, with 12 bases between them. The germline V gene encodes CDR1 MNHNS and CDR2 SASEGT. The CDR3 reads CASSEAPGLGSYEQYF. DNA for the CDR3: TGTGCCAGCAGTGAAGCCCCCGGACTCGGCTCCTACGAGCAGTACTTC.

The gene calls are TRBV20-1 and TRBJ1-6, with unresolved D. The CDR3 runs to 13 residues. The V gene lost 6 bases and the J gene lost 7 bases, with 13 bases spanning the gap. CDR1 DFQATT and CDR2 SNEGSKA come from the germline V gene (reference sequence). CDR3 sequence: CSALQTLNSPLHF. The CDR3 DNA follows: TGCAGTGCCCTTCAGACTCTCAATTCACCCCTCCACTTT.

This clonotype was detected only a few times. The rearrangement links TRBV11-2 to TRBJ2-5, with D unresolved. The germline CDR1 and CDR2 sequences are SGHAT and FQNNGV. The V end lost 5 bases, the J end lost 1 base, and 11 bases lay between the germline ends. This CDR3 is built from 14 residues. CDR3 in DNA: TGTGCCAGCAGCATCAAGTGGTTCCAAGAGACCCAGTACTTC. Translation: CASSIKWFQETQYF. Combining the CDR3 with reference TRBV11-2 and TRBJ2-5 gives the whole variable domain EAGVAQSPRYKIIEKRQSVAFWCNPISGHATLYWYQQILGQGPKLLIQFQNNGVVDDSQLPKDRFSAERLKGVDSTLKIQPAKLEDSAVYLCASSIKWFQETQYFGPGTRLLVL.

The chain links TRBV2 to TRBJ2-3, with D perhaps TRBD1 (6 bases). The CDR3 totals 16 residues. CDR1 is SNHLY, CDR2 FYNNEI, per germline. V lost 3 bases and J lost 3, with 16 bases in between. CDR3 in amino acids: CASSEGAVGLTDTQYF. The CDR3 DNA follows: TGTGCCAGCAGTGAGGGGGCAGTAGGCCTTACAGATACGCAGTATTTT.

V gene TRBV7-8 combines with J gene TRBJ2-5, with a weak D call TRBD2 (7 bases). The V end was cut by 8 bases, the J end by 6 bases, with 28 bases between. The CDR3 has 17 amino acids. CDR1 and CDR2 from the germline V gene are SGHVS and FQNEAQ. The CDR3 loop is CASHGGRIIGGRQTQYF. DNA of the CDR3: TGTGCCAGCCATGGGGGGCGTATTATTGGCGGGAGACAGACCCAGTACTTC.

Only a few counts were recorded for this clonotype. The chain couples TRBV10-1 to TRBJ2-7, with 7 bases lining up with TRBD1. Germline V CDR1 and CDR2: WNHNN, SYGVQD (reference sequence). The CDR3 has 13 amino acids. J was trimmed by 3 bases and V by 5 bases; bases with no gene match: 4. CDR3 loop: CASSKDRDYEQYF. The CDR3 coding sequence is TGCGCCAGCAGTAAAGACAGGGACTACGAGCAGTACTTC.

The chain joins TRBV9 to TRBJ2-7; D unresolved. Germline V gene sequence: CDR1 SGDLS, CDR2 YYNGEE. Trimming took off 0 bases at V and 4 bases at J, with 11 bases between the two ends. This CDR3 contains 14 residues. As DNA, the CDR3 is TGTGCCAGCAGCGTAGGTGGAGTTGGGTACGAGCAGTACTTC. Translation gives CASSVGGVGYEQYF.

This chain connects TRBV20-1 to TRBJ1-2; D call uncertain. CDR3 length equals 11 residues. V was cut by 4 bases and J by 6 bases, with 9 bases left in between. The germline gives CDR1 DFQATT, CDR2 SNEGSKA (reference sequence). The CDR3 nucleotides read TGCAGTGCTACGGACCCGAATGGCTACACCTTC. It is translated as CSATDPNGYTF.

DNA for the CDR3: TGCAGCGTTGAACCAGGGACCAGACCCTACAATGAGCAGTTCTTC. This translates into CSVEPGTRPYNEQFF. This chain connects TRBV29-1 to TRBJ2-1, with D possibly being TRBD1 or TRBD2 (5 bases each). The V gene lost 2 bases and the J gene lost 2 bases, with 13 bases spanning the gap. CDR1 and CDR2 (germline): SQVTM, ANQGSEA. This CDR3 has 15 amino acids.

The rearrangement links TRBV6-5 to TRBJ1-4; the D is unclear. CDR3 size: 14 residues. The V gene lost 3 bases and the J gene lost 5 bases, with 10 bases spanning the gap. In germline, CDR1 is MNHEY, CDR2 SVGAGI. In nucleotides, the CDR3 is TGTGCCAGCAGTTATACGGACGGCAATGAAAAACTGTTTTTT. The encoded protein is CASSYTDGNEKLFF.